Below, 14 T cell receptor beta chains from the same sample are listed, as sequenced in a study of shared clonotypes between healthy human individuals (dated by TCRdb to 2018 to 2021). The method was the immunoSEQ multiplex PCR assay. Drawn from immuneACCESS, this table holds only the in-frame rearrangements with V and J called that TCRdb kept. Clones are partly lost; checked studies trace under half to an unresolved V gene and leave the rest unexplained. In this sample the table shows 2 million to 2.5 million clones, about 90% of which occur a single time. The top ten constitute 0.37% of the sample. Sequencing was done on a sample of naive CD4+ T cells from PBMCs. The cell subset or site label on this specimen signifies: CD45RA+ positively selected. All receptors derive from a man between 18 and 35 years old in good health. Some clones in this sample may be carry-over from other donors' samples.

The chain uses TRBV7-9 and TRBJ1-1, with a weak D call TRBD1 (5 bases). V dropped 0 bases and J dropped 0 bases, with 8 bases sitting between them. The CDR3 length is 15 residues. Germline V CDR1 and CDR2: SEHNR, FQNEAQ (reference sequence). The CDR3 sequence: CASSLAGAVNTEAFF. The CDR3 nucleotides are TGTGCCAGCAGCTTAGCCGGGGCAGTGAACACTGAAGCTTTCTTT.

The CDR3 sequence: CASSLFLEQYF. The CDR3 bases are TGTGCCAGCAGCTTATTTCTCGAGCAGTACTTC. V and J are TRBV11-2 and TRBJ2-7, with D hard to call. This CDR3 has 11 amino acids. Per the germline V gene, CDR1 is SGHAT and CDR2 is FQNNGV. Trimming pared 2 bases from V and 6 bases from J, leaving 5 bases between.

V and J are TRBV9 and TRBJ2-1; 8 bases line up with TRBD1. CDR1 and CDR2 (germline): SGDLS, YYNGEE. This CDR3 is 15 amino acids long. Trimming took 3 bases from V and 4 from J; bases not matched to a gene: 6. CDR3 DNA sequence: TGTGCCAGCAGCGGCGACAGGGGAGCATACAATGAGCAGTTCTTC. Translating gives CASSGDRGAYNEQFF.

The rearrangement joins TRBV5-1 to TRBJ2-1; the D call may be TRBD1 or TRBD2 (5 bases each). The CDR3 runs 15 residues. Germline assignment: CDR1 SGHRS and CDR2 YFSETQ. Deletions cut 0 bases from V and 8 bases from J, with 15 bases between. In DNA form, the CDR3 reads TGCGCCAGCAGCTTGGGGGGACCCCTTGCATATGAGCAGTTCTTC. This encodes CASSLGGPLAYEQFF.

CDR3 sequence: CASSLPGLSLGYTF. The CDR3 region has the DNA TGTGCCAGCAGTTTACCGGGCTTGAGTCTTGGCTACACCTTC. The chain has TRBV28 and TRBJ1-2; the D is unclear. Trimming took off 2 bases at V and 7 bases at J, with 14 bases between the two ends. Germline lookup yields CDR1 MDHEN and CDR2 SYDVKM. This CDR3 contains 14 residues.

This clone has a handful of counts. V usage is TRBV19 and J usage is TRBJ1-1; D unclear. The CDR3 runs to 14 residues. Germline assignment: CDR1 LNHDA and CDR2 SQIVND (reference sequence). V dropped 1 base and J dropped 1 base, with 7 bases sitting between them. CDR3 amino acids: CASSIGHQNTEAFF. The CDR3 DNA reads TGTGCCAGTAGTATAGGGCATCAGAACACTGAAGCTTTCTTT.

The chain is built from TRBV5-1 and TRBJ1-1, with D unresolved. This CDR3 has 17 residues. Trimming shortened V by 0 bases and J by 0 bases, and 15 bases separated the two germline ends. Germline CDR1 is SGHRS and CDR2 is YFSETQ. This chain's CDR3 is CASSLEGIRAMNTEAFF. As DNA, the CDR3 is TGCGCCAGCAGCTTGGAAGGAATAAGGGCTATGAACACTGAAGCTTTCTTT.

This chain uses TRBV28 with TRBJ1-5; D not certain. The V gene lost 1 base and the J gene lost 5 bases, with 6 bases spanning the gap. Germline loops: CDR1 MDHEN, CDR2 SYDVKM. This CDR3 spans 13 amino acids. CDR3 region: CASSLFGDQPQHF. The DNA of the CDR3 is TGTGCCAGCAGTTTATTCGGAGATCAGCCCCAGCATTTT. The entire variable domain, with the rest obtained from reference TRBV28 and TRBJ1-5, is as follows: DVKVTQSSRYLVKRTGEKVFLECVQDMDHENMFWYRQDPGLGLRLIYFSYDVKMKEKGDIPEGYSVSREKKERFSLILESASTNQTSMYLCASSLFGDQPQHFGDGTRLSIL.

The chain combines TRBV6-1 with TRBJ1-1; D gene uncertain. This CDR3 comprises 12 residues. Germline CDR1 is MNHNS and CDR2 is SASEGT. V lost 7 bases to trimming and J lost 3 bases, with 9 bases between them. CDR3 in DNA: TGTGCCAGCACCCCCGGGTACACTGAAGCTTTCTTT. Protein: CASTPGYTEAFF.

As concerns this clone: Other DNA sequences in the same sample also yield this CDR3. For the CDR3, the DNA is TGTGCCAGCAGCCATGGTACGGATACGCAGTATTTT. Its protein is CASSHGTDTQYF. The rearrangement joins TRBV7-3 to TRBJ2-3; D gene uncertain. Germline lookup yields CDR1 SGHTA and CDR2 FQGTGA. V shed 5 bases and J shed 6 bases, with 9 bases lying between them. This CDR3 contains 12 residues.

V and J are TRBV28 and TRBJ1-2, with D uncertain. The length of the CDR3 is 14 residues. Germline CDR1 and CDR2: MDHEN and SYDVKM. V was pared by 3 bases and J by 6 bases, with 14 bases between. Here the CDR3 reads CASSFRAPLHGYTF. For the CDR3, the DNA is TGTGCCAGCAGTTTCCGGGCCCCTCTCCATGGCTACACCTTC.

Concerning this clone itself: Other DNA sequences in this specimen translate into the identical CDR3. The rearrangement joins TRBV5-1 to TRBJ2-2; no firm D call. V lost 5 bases to trimming and J lost 6 bases, with 5 bases between them. CDR1 is SGHRS and CDR2 is YFSETQ in the germline V gene. This CDR3 has 11 amino acids. The DNA for the CDR3 is TGCGCCAGCAGTCTGGCCGGGGAGCTGTTTTTT. Amino acids: CASSLAGELFF. The full variable domain, its missing parts supplied by reference TRBV5-1 and TRBJ2-2, is KAGVTQTPRYLIKTRGQQVTLSCSPISGHRSVSWYQQTPGQGLQFLFEYFSETQRNKGNFPGRFSGRQFSNSRSEMNVSTLELGDSALYLCASSLAGELFFGEGSRLTVL.

As regards this clone: This specimen includes other DNA sequences encoding the same CDR3. This rearrangement joins TRBV28 to TRBJ2-3; no clear D. This CDR3 comprises 14 residues. The germline CDR1 and CDR2 sequences are MDHEN and SYDVKM. Trimming removed 2 bases at V and 0 bases at J, with 6 bases between. CDR3 coding DNA: TGTGCCAGCAGTTTAGCCGGTAGCACAGATACGCAGTATTTT. Its protein is CASSLAGSTDTQYF.

This chain connects TRBV7-2 to TRBJ1-5, with D possibly being TRBD1 (5 bases). Trimming pared 1 base from V and 2 bases from J, leaving 15 bases between. The CDR3 loop spans 17 amino acids. Germline V gives CDR1 SGHTA, CDR2 FQGNSA. CDR3 protein: CASSLVGRGMGNQPQHF. Written as DNA, the CDR3 is TGTGCCAGCAGCTTAGTAGGGCGGGGGATGGGCAATCAGCCCCAGCATTTT.